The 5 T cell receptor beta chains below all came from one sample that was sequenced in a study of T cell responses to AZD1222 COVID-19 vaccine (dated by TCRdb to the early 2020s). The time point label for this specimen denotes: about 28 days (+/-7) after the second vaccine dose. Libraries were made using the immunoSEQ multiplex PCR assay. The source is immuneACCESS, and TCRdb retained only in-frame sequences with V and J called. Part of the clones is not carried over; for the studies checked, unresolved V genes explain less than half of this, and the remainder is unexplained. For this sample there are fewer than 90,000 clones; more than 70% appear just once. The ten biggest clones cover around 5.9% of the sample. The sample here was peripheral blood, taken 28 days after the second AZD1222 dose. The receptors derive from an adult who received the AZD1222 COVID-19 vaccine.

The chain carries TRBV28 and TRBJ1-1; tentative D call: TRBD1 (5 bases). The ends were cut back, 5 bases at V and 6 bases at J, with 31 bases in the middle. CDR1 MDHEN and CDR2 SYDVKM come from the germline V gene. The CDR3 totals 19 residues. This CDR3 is CASSSLIPRGGSGLPEAFF. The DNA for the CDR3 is TGTGCCAGCAGTAGTTTAATTCCGAGGGGCGGCAGCGGTCTCCCTGAAGCTTTCTTT. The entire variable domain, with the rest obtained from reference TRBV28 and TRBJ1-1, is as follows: DVKVTQSSRYLVKRTGEKVFLECVQDMDHENMFWYRQDPGLGLRLIYFSYDVKMKEKGDIPEGYSVSREKKERFSLILESASTNQTSMYLCASSSLIPRGGSGLPEAFFGQGTRLTVV.

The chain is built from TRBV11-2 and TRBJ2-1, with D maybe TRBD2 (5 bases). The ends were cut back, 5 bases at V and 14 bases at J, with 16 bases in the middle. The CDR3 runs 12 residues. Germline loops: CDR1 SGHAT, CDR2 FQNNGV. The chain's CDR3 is CASSNAGWREFF. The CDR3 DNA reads TGTGCCAGCAGCAACGCGGGTTGGCGGGAGTTCTTC.

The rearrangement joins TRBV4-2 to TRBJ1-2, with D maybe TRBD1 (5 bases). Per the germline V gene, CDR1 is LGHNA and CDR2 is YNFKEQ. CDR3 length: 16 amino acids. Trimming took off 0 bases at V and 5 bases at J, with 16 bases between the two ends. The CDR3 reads CASSQDRDDEGYGYTF. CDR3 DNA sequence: TGTGCCAGCAGCCAAGATAGGGACGACGAGGGGTATGGCTACACCTTC.

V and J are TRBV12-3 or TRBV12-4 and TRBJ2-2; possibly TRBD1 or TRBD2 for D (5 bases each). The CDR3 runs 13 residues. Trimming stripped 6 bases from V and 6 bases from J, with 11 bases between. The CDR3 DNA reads TGTGCCAGCAGCCCCGGGACCTCCGGGGAGCTGTTTTTT. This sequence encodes CASSPGTSGELFF.

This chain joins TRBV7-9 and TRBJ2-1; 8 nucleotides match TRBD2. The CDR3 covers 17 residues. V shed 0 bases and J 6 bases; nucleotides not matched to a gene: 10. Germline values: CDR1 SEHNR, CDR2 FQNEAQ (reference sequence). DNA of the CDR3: TGTGCCAGCAGCTTAGCGCTAGGACTAGCCGCCCTCAATGAGCAGTTCTTC. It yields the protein CASSLALGLAALNEQFF. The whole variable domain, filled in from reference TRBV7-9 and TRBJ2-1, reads DTGVSQNPRHKITKRGQNVTFRCDPISEHNRLYWYRQTLGQGPEFLTYFQNEAQLEKSRLLSDRFSAERPKGSFSTLEIQRTEQGDSAMYLCASSLALGLAALNEQFFGPGTRLTVL.